This TCR beta chain was sequenced for a study of cytomegalovirus exposure and HLA in healthy donors. With 60 Vbeta and 13 Jbeta primers, the PCR was carried out. Clones were sequenced by immunoSEQ multiplex PCR, and TCRdb holds only the in-frame ones, with some missing. The sample holds fewer than 200,000 clones, around 80% seen once. This CDR3 contains 17 residues. V gave up 6 bases and J gave up 0 bases; unmatched junction bases: 11. Germline V CDR1 and CDR2: LGHNA, YNFKEQ. The origin of this receptor is a woman in her fifties or sixties in good health and CMV-seropositive. This chain connects TRBV4-2 to TRBJ2-5; TRBD1 matches at 9 bases. The sequencing input was PBMCs. The chain's CDR3 is CASSHTGGASYQETQYF. DNA for the CDR3: TGTGCCAGCAGTCACACAGGGGGCGCATCCTACCAAGAGACCCAGTACTTC.